The next 20 T cell receptor beta chains were all read from a single sample in a study of blood T cell repertoires in COVID-19. Sequenced by immunoSEQ multiplex PCR; TCRdb stores in-frame clones only, minus some. The data show roughly 280,000 clones, around 83% seen once. Sequenced input: peripheral blood. The receptor set was obtained from a man aged 18 to 30 with active or convalescent COVID-19.

The chain is built from TRBV19 and TRBJ1-4; D is perhaps TRBD1 (5 bases). The CDR3 length is 16 residues. With 4 bases removed from V and 5 bases from J, the gap between germline ends came to 17 bases. Germline V gene sequence: CDR1 LNHDA, CDR2 SQIVND (reference sequence). This CDR3 reads CASSTIWERGNEKLFF. CDR3 sequence (DNA): TGTGCCAGTAGTACGATATGGGAAAGGGGAAATGAAAAACTGTTTTTT.

This clone was counted between two and nine times. The rearrangement joins TRBV24-1 to TRBJ2-7, with D perhaps matching TRBD2 (6 bases). Germline lookup yields CDR1 KGHDR and CDR2 SFDVKD. Deletions cut 3 bases from V and 3 bases from J, with 20 bases between. This CDR3 has 17 residues. The CDR3 here is CATSDGLAPNGVYEQYF. The CDR3 DNA sequence: TGTGCCACCAGTGATGGGCTAGCGCCCAACGGGGTCTACGAGCAGTACTTC.

The rearrangement uses TRBV2 and TRBJ1-6; TRBD1 might be the D (6 bases). The CDR3 is 13 residues long. The V gene lost 11 bases and the J gene lost 9 bases, with 17 bases spanning the gap. Germline values: CDR1 SNHLY, CDR2 FYNNEI. The CDR3 here is CAGLGGESSPLHF. In nucleotides, the CDR3 is TGTGCCGGCTTAGGGGGGGAGTCTTCACCCCTCCACTTT.

The V call is TRBV27, the J call TRBJ1-6; 9 bases map to TRBD1. This CDR3 comprises 14 residues. V was clipped by 3 bases and J by 8 bases; unmatched bases: 2. Germline V lookup: CDR1 MNHEY, CDR2 SMNVEV (reference sequence). CDR3 amino acids: CASSFDRGYSPLHF. CDR3 DNA: TGTGCCAGCAGTTTCGACAGGGGGTATTCACCCCTCCACTTT.

This clone was seen only once. V usage is TRBV19 and J usage is TRBJ2-2; D possibly corresponds to TRBD1 (5 bases). Trimming removed 11 bases at V and 4 bases at J, with 23 bases between. CDR1 and CDR2 from the germline V gene are LNHDA and SQIVND (reference sequence). CDR3 length: 16 residues. The CDR3 sequence is CASKPEVGASTGELFF. In DNA form, the CDR3 reads TGTGCCTCCAAGCCTGAGGTAGGGGCTAGCACCGGGGAGCTGTTTTTT.

V and J are TRBV5-1 and TRBJ1-1; D might be TRBD1 (6 bases). Deletions cut 6 bases from V and 1 base from J, with 10 bases between. Germline CDR1 is SGHRS and CDR2 is YFSETQ. The CDR3 consists of 13 residues. The chain's CDR3 is CASNPTGNTEAFF. In DNA, the CDR3 is TGCGCCAGCAACCCGACAGGGAACACTGAAGCTTTCTTT.

The chain recombines TRBV6-5 with TRBJ1-1, with TRBD1 identical over 9 bases. Germline V lookup: CDR1 MNHEY, CDR2 SVGAGI. The CDR3 is made up of 15 amino acids. Germline trimming cut 7 bases from V and 6 bases from J; bases unmatched to any gene: 12. Here the CDR3 DNA reads TGTGCCAGCACCGACGGGGGACAGGGTACGTCTGAAGCTTTCTTT. Protein: CASTDGGQGTSEAFF.

This clone was observed a handful of times. The gene calls are TRBV13 and TRBJ1-5; D remains unclear. The V gene lost 5 bases and the J gene lost 2 bases, with 10 bases spanning the gap. The CDR3 spans 14 residues. CDR1 and CDR2 (germline): PRHDT, FYEKMQ (reference sequence). This chain's CDR3 is CASSKRAGNQPQHF. The CDR3 DNA reads as TGTGCCAGCAGCAAGCGGGCGGGCAATCAGCCCCAGCATTTT. The full variable domain, in which reference TRBV13 and TRBJ1-5 provide the parts outside the CDR3, is AAGVIQSPRHLIKEKRETATLKCYPIPRHDTVYWYQQGPGQDPQFLISFYEKMQSDKGSIPDRFSAQQFSDYHSELNMSSLELGDSALYFCASSKRAGNQPQHFGDGTRLSIL.

This rearrangement joins TRBV19 to TRBJ2-2; 8 nucleotides line up with TRBD2. J lost 2 bases, V lost 3 bases, and 8 bases had no gene match. Germline loops: CDR1 LNHDA, CDR2 SQIVND (reference sequence). CDR3 length: 17 amino acids. The CDR3 loop is CASSMGLAGLNTGELFF. CDR3 nucleotide sequence: TGTGCCAGTAGTATGGGCCTAGCGGGCCTAAACACCGGGGAGCTGTTTTTT.

The rearrangement joins TRBV24-1 to TRBJ1-1; D not certain. The CDR3 runs to 13 residues. V was pared by 5 bases and J by 9 bases, with 15 bases between. Germline CDR1 and CDR2: KGHDR and SFDVKD. This CDR3 reads CATSGGSWEKAFF. CDR3 sequence (DNA): TGTGCCACCAGTGGCGGGAGTTGGGAAAAAGCTTTCTTT.

V gene TRBV7-9 combines with J gene TRBJ2-7, with D uncertain. CDR3 length: 12 residues. Germline V gives CDR1 SEHNR, CDR2 FQNEAQ (reference sequence). V was shortened by 5 bases and J by 3 bases, with 8 bases between the two germline ends. CDR3 loop: CASSPPFYEQYF. CDR3 coding DNA: TGTGCCAGCAGCCCTCCCTTCTACGAGCAGTACTTC.

This clone was seen only once. J is TRBJ2-1 and V is TRBV7-3; 8 bases agree with TRBD2. Unmatched junction bases numbered 5, after V lost 4 bases and J lost 0 bases. Looked up from germline, CDR1 is SGHTA and CDR2 is FQGTGA. The CDR3 runs 16 residues. The chain's CDR3 is CASSSSLAASYNEQFF. The CDR3 nucleotides read TGTGCCAGCAGCTCCTCACTAGCGGCCTCCTACAATGAGCAGTTCTTC.

The V and J genes are TRBV6-6 and TRBJ1-5; the match to TRBD1 covers 7 bases. CDR3 length: 15 amino acids. The V and J ends lost 5 bases and 4 bases, in that order; junction bases with no gene match: 8. CDR1 and CDR2 (germline): MNHNY, SVGAGI (reference sequence). CDR3 protein: CASSQTGTANQPQHF. In DNA, the CDR3 is TGTGCCAGCAGTCAGACCGGGACAGCAAATCAGCCCCAGCATTTT.

The sample holds a few counts of this clone. The genes are TRBV12-3 or TRBV12-4 and TRBJ1-1; D might be TRBD1 (6 bases). V lost 5 bases to trimming and J lost 3 bases, with 10 bases between them. CDR3 size: 13 residues. CDR3 protein: CASSTGLYTEAFF. In nucleotides, the CDR3 is TGTGCCAGCAGTACAGGGTTATACACTGAAGCTTTCTTT.

The V call is TRBV19, the J call TRBJ1-2; 8 positions match TRBD1. CDR3 length: 17 residues. Germline V gives CDR1 LNHDA, CDR2 SQIVND (reference sequence). V was clipped by 2 bases and J by 4 bases; unmatched bases: 12. The CDR3 nucleotides read TGTGCCAGTAGTATACAGGCGCTGGGGACAGGACCCTATGGCTACACCTTC. Its protein product is CASSIQALGTGPYGYTF.

The genes are TRBV7-9 and TRBJ2-7; TRBD1 might be the D (6 bases). This CDR3 spans 14 amino acids. The germline V gene has CDR1 SEHNR and CDR2 FQNEAQ (reference sequence). The V end lost 1 base, the J end lost 4 bases, and 11 bases lay between the germline ends. CDR3 sequence reads: CASSLDRAVYEQYF. CDR3 coding DNA: TGTGCCAGCAGCTTAGACAGGGCGGTGTACGAGCAGTACTTC. Full variable domain (remainder filled in from reference TRBV7-9 and TRBJ2-7): DTGVSQNPRHKITKRGQNVTFRCDPISEHNRLYWYRQTLGQGPEFLTYFQNEAQLEKSRLLSDRFSAERPKGSFSTLEIQRTEQGDSAMYLCASSLDRAVYEQYFGPGTRLTVT.

V and J are TRBV5-4 and TRBJ2-1, with no clear D. The CDR3 runs 11 residues. Germline V gene data show CDR1 as SGHNT and CDR2 as YYREEE (reference sequence). Between the trimmed V and J ends, which lost 1 base and 10 bases, there was a span of 6 bases. The CDR3, as DNA: TGTGCCAGCAGCTTGTACTTAGAGCAGTTCTTC. Protein sequence: CASSLYLEQFF.

The V and J genes are TRBV28 and TRBJ2-1; the D gene is possibly TRBD1 (6 bases). V shed 6 bases and J shed 5 bases, with 20 bases lying between them. The CDR3 extends over 16 amino acids. Germline CDR1 MDHEN, CDR2 SYDVKM. This CDR3 reads CASRGAYHPGHNEQFF. The CDR3 DNA reads as TGTGCCAGCAGGGGGGCCTACCACCCCGGGCACAATGAGCAGTTCTTC.

The chain employs TRBV29-1 and TRBJ1-3; D ambiguous. The V gene's germline CDR1 is SQVTM and CDR2 ANQGSEA. V lost 5 bases to trimming and J lost 4 bases, with 9 bases between them. The CDR3 spans 12 residues. CDR3 nucleotides: TGCAGCGTTTCCCCCCTCGGAAACACCATATATTTT. This translates into CSVSPLGNTIYF. The entire variable domain, with the rest obtained from reference TRBV29-1 and TRBJ1-3, is as follows: SAVISQKPSRDICQRGTSLTIQCQVDSQVTMMFWYRQQPGQSLTLIATANQGSEATYESGFVIDKFPISRPNLTFSTLTVSNMSPEDSSIYLCSVSPLGNTIYFGEGSWLTVV.

This chain links TRBV2 with TRBJ2-1; TRBD2 matches at 8 bases. The CDR3 spans 15 residues. With 4 bases clipped from V and 6 bases from J, the junction kept 8 bases outside the gene matches. Germline V gives CDR1 SNHLY, CDR2 FYNNEI. CDR3 sequence: CASSGVAGRGNEQFF. Written as DNA, the CDR3 is TGTGCCAGCAGTGGGGTAGCGGGACGCGGCAATGAGCAGTTCTTC.